The rows below give T cell receptor beta chains drawn from one sample of a study of T cells after yellow fever vaccination. TCRdb processed the 5' RACE reads anew with MiXCR; each CDR3 protein has one entry. The repertoire holds under 200,000 distinct CDR3 sequences, with 6% to 7.5% as singletons. This material consisted of CD4+ T cells sorted from PBMCs, taken less than 6 days after the first yellow fever vaccination. Receptor source: a man younger than 35 who received the YFV17D yellow fever vaccine. CDR3s include the opening cysteine and the closing phenylalanine or tryptophan. The D gene is left open where the match is weak. Not all rows give a size; the values are once, few, many and, for expanded clones, a class.

CDR3 DNA: TGTGCCAGCAGCTTGCGGAGCTCCTACAATGAGCAGTTCTTC
CDR3 protein: CASSLRSSYNEQFF
J gene: TRBJ2-1
clone size: few
D gene: .
V gene: TRBV7-9

CDR3 DNA: TGTGCCAGCAGCTACGCTGGGACAGGGGTACCACGCGAGCAGTACTTC
CDR3 protein: CASSYAGTGVPREQYF
J gene: TRBJ2-7
clone size: many
D gene: TRBD1
V gene: TRBV3-1

CDR3 DNA: TGTGCCAGCAGTTATTTGAGGGTGTCAGGGAATAATTCACCCCTCCACTTT
CDR3 protein: CASSYLRVSGNNSPLHF
J gene: TRBJ1-6
clone size: many
D gene: .
V gene: TRBV6-5

CDR3 DNA: TGTGCCAGCAGTTTAGGACAGGGAAAAGGGCCCCAGCATTTT
CDR3 protein: CASSLGQGKGPQHF
J gene: TRBJ1-5
clone size: few
D gene: TRBD1
V gene: TRBV28

CDR3 DNA: TGCAGTGCTAGTGGACAGCACAACGAGACCCAGTACTTC
CDR3 protein: CSASGQHNETQYF
J gene: TRBJ2-5
clone size: .
D gene: .
V gene: TRBV20-1

CDR3 DNA: TGTGCCAGCAGCTGGTCGAGGGGGGTATCGCCCCTCCACTTT
CDR3 protein: CASSWSRGVSPLHF
J gene: TRBJ1-6
clone size: many
D gene: .
V gene: TRBV5-6

CDR3 DNA: TGTGCCAGCAGTTTAGCGGGGGGCCAAGAGACCCAGTACTTC
CDR3 protein: CASSLAGGQETQYF
J gene: TRBJ2-5
clone size: many
D gene: TRBD2
V gene: TRBV7-2

CDR3 DNA: TGCAGTGCGCTAGGCACAGGGTTAGGTCAGCCCCAGCATTTT
CDR3 protein: CSALGTGLGQPQHF
J gene: TRBJ1-5
clone size: many
D gene: .
V gene: TRBV20-1

CDR3 DNA: TGTGCCAGCAGCTTAGATTGGGGCAGGGGGCAAGAGACCCAGTACTTC
CDR3 protein: CASSLDWGRGQETQYF
J gene: TRBJ2-5
clone size: many
D gene: TRBD1
V gene: TRBV7-2

CDR3 DNA: TGTGCCAGCAGTCGATCGGGGGTATCGTCCTACGAGCAGTACTTC
CDR3 protein: CASSRSGVSSYEQYF
J gene: TRBJ2-7
clone size: few
D gene: .
V gene: TRBV11-3

CDR3 DNA: TGTGCCAGCAGTTTAAACGGAAGAAACACTGAAGCTTTCTTT
CDR3 protein: CASSLNGRNTEAFF
J gene: TRBJ1-1
clone size: .
D gene: .
V gene: TRBV12-3/TRBV12-4

CDR3 DNA: TGTGCCAGCAACCTACAGGGTGCATCGTGGGAGACCCAGTACTTC
CDR3 protein: CASNLQGASWETQYF
J gene: TRBJ2-5
clone size: few
D gene: .
V gene: TRBV12-3/TRBV12-4

CDR3 DNA: TGCGCCAGCAGGCCCGAGGGCCGCTACAATGAGCAGTTCTTC
CDR3 protein: CASRPEGRYNEQFF
J gene: TRBJ2-1
clone size: many
D gene: .
V gene: TRBV5-1

CDR3 DNA: TGTGCCAGCAGTTACTCGACGGCCAGGGGGTCCTACAATGAGCAGTTCTTC
CDR3 protein: CASSYSTARGSYNEQFF
J gene: TRBJ2-1
clone size: many
D gene: TRBD1
V gene: TRBV6-2/TRBV6-3

CDR3 DNA: TGTGCCAGCAGTTCTCCGGCCTTACAAGAGACCCAGTACTTC
CDR3 protein: CASSSPALQETQYF
J gene: TRBJ2-5
clone size: many
D gene: .
V gene: TRBV28

CDR3 DNA: TGCAGCGTTGTGGACGGATCGAATCAGCCCCAGCATTTT
CDR3 protein: CSVVDGSNQPQHF
J gene: TRBJ1-5
clone size: .
D gene: .
V gene: TRBV29-1

CDR3 DNA: TGTGCCAGCAGCGGCGAGGGGGCTGAAGCTTTCTTT
CDR3 protein: CASSGEGAEAFF
J gene: TRBJ1-1
clone size: many
D gene: .
V gene: TRBV5-4

CDR3 DNA: TGCGCCAGCCGTACTAGCCCGGGGGAGACCCAGTACTTC
CDR3 protein: CASRTSPGETQYF
J gene: TRBJ2-5
clone size: many
D gene: .
V gene: TRBV5-1

CDR3 DNA: TGTGCCAGCAGAGTACGCGACTGGACAGATACGCAGTATTTT
CDR3 protein: CASRVRDWTDTQYF
J gene: TRBJ2-3
clone size: many
D gene: .
V gene: TRBV12-3/TRBV12-4

CDR3 DNA: TGCAGTGCTAGAGATCTCTTGAAGGGCGTTAGCTCCTACAATGAGCAGTTCTTC
CDR3 protein: CSARDLLKGVSSYNEQFF
J gene: TRBJ2-1
clone size: many
D gene: .
V gene: TRBV20-1

CDR3 DNA: TGTGCCAGCAGCTGGTGGGGACTGAACACTGAAGCTTTCTTT
CDR3 protein: CASSWWGLNTEAFF
J gene: TRBJ1-1
clone size: many
D gene: .
V gene: TRBV7-9

CDR3 DNA: TGCAGTGCTAGAGATTCGGTTCGGGTCAATGAGCAGTTCTTC
CDR3 protein: CSARDSVRVNEQFF
J gene: TRBJ2-1
clone size: many
D gene: .
V gene: TRBV20-1

CDR3 DNA: TGTGCCAGCTCACCTCCGGGACAGGGGAGCTCCTATAATTCACCCCTCCACTTT
CDR3 protein: CASSPPGQGSSYNSPLHF
J gene: TRBJ1-6
clone size: .
D gene: TRBD1
V gene: TRBV18

CDR3 DNA: TGTGCCAGCAGCCGCGGGACATCATTAACGGCGTACGAGCAGTACTTC
CDR3 protein: CASSRGTSLTAYEQYF
J gene: TRBJ2-7
clone size: many
D gene: .
V gene: TRBV3-1

CDR3 DNA: TGTGCCATCAGTGAGGTTCCGGACTTTAGACATGAGCAGTTCTTC
CDR3 protein: CAISEVPDFRHEQFF
J gene: TRBJ2-1
clone size: many
D gene: .
V gene: TRBV10-3

CDR3 DNA: TGTGCCAGCAGCTTAGGCCTAACCCCAGATACGCAGTATTTT
CDR3 protein: CASSLGLTPDTQYF
J gene: TRBJ2-3
clone size: .
D gene: .
V gene: TRBV7-2

CDR3 DNA: TGTGCCAGCTCAATCCAATGGGGAGAGACCCAGTACTTC
CDR3 protein: CASSIQWGETQYF
J gene: TRBJ2-5
clone size: .
D gene: .
V gene: TRBV19

CDR3 DNA: TGTGCCAGCAGTTTCGAAGAGATCACTGAAGCTTTCTTT
CDR3 protein: CASSFEEITEAFF
J gene: TRBJ1-1
clone size: few
D gene: .
V gene: TRBV12-3/TRBV12-4

CDR3 DNA: TGTGCCAGCAGCTACGGGTCGGGTAGCACAGATACGCAGTATTTT
CDR3 protein: CASSYGSGSTDTQYF
J gene: TRBJ2-3
clone size: .
D gene: .
V gene: TRBV28

CDR3 DNA: TGTGCCAGCAGTTTGGGGGTCGGGACAGGGGCCTACGAGCAGTACTTC
CDR3 protein: CASSLGVGTGAYEQYF
J gene: TRBJ2-7
clone size: few
D gene: TRBD1
V gene: TRBV27

CDR3 DNA: TGTGCTGTTGCGGGCGGGAGCAATCAGCCCCAGCATTTT
CDR3 protein: CAVAGGSNQPQHF
J gene: TRBJ1-5
clone size: .
D gene: .
V gene: TRBV19

CDR3 DNA: TGTGCCAGCAATAAACAGGGTTGGGATGGCTACACCTTC
CDR3 protein: CASNKQGWDGYTF
J gene: TRBJ1-2
clone size: few
D gene: .
V gene: TRBV12-3/TRBV12-4

CDR3 DNA: TGTGCCAGCAAGTGGGGGGGGACAGATACGCAGTATTTT
CDR3 protein: CASKWGGTDTQYF
J gene: TRBJ2-3
clone size: .
D gene: TRBD2
V gene: TRBV28

CDR3 DNA: TGCGCCACAGCCCGGCAGGGACGAAACACAGATACGCAGTATTTT
CDR3 protein: CATARQGRNTDTQYF
J gene: TRBJ2-3
clone size: many
D gene: .
V gene: TRBV10-2

CDR3 DNA: TGTGCCAGCTCATCCGTTGATAGCAATCAGCCCCAGCATTTT
CDR3 protein: CASSSVDSNQPQHF
J gene: TRBJ1-5
clone size: few
D gene: .
V gene: TRBV18

CDR3 DNA: TGCAGTGCTACCCAATTTAGGGGGTACGAGCAGTACTTC
CDR3 protein: CSATQFRGYEQYF
J gene: TRBJ2-7
clone size: many
D gene: .
V gene: TRBV20-1

CDR3 DNA: TGTGCCAGCAGAGGGGGAAGCGGGGGTAGCACAGATACGCAGTATTTT
CDR3 protein: CASRGGSGGSTDTQYF
J gene: TRBJ2-3
clone size: few
D gene: TRBD2
V gene: TRBV7-3

CDR3 DNA: TGTGCCAGCAGTTACTCGGGGTGGAGCGGTGAGCAGTTCTTC
CDR3 protein: CASSYSGWSGEQFF
J gene: TRBJ2-1
clone size: many
D gene: .
V gene: TRBV6-5

CDR3 DNA: TGTGCCAGCACGAACCATACTTCACCCCTCCACTTT
CDR3 protein: CASTNHTSPLHF
J gene: TRBJ1-6
clone size: .
D gene: .
V gene: TRBV7-9

CDR3 DNA: TGTGCCAGCTCGCAGGACAGTCTTAATTCACCCCTCCACTTT
CDR3 protein: CASSQDSLNSPLHF
J gene: TRBJ1-6
clone size: few
D gene: .
V gene: TRBV18